This record concerns one T cell receptor beta chain sequence. Repertoires were generated with immunoSEQ multiplex PCR, while TCRdb's copy carries only in-frame clones and drops some. The table has 180,000 or so clones, 84% seen once. This specimen comes from a study of cytomegalovirus exposure and HLA in healthy donors. This CDR3 has 14 amino acids. Per the germline V gene, CDR1 is SQVTM and CDR2 is ANQGSEA. Trimming took off 3 bases at V and 7 bases at J, with 18 bases between the two ends. The V gene is TRBV29-1, the J gene TRBJ1-2; TRBD1 is a possible D gene (6 bases). The TCR originated in a woman aged 25 to 39 in good health and CMV-seropositive. Sequencing input: PBMCs. The CDR3 DNA reads TGCAGCGTTGAGAGGGGGTCAGGGCGTCGTGGCTACACCTTC. It is translated as CSVERGSGRRGYTF.